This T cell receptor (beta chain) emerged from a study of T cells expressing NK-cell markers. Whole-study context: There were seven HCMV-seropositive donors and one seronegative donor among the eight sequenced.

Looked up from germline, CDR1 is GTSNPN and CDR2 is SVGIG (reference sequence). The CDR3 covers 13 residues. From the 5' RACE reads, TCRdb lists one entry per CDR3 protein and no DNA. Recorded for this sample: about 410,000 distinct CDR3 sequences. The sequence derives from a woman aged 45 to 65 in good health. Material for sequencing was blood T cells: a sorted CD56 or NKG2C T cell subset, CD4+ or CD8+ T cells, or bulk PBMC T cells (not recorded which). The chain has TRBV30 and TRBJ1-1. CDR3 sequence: CAWSPKRNTEAFF.